This T cell receptor beta chain was identified in a study of shared clonotypes between healthy human individuals. Profiled with immunoSEQ multiplex PCR; TCRdb holds only in-frame clones, not every one. Of about 640,000 clones listed, about 78% are singletons. A few counts support this clone. This sequence originates from a woman aged 25 to 39 in good health. The source material was memory CD4+ T cells sorted from blood. Documented subset: CD45RA-negative fraction.

The CDR3 is CASSVGGLGSDTQYF. CDR3 nucleotides: TGTGCCAGCAGCGTAGGGGGACTAGGGTCAGATACGCAGTATTTT. This chain joins TRBV9 and TRBJ2-3, with 8 positions matching TRBD2. The CDR3 consists of 15 residues. V dropped 0 bases and J dropped 4; count of bases not matched to a gene: 4. Germline assignment: CDR1 SGDLS and CDR2 YYNGEE.